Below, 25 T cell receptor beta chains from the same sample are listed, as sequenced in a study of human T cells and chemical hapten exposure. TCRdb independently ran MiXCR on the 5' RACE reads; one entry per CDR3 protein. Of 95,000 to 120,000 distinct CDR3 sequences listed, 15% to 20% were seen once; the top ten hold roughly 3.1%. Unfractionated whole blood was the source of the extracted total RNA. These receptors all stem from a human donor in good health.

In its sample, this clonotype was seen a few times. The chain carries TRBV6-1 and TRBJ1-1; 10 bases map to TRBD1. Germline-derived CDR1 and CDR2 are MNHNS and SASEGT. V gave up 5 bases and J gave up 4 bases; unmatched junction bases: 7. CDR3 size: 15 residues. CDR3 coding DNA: TGTGCCAGCAGTCGACAGGGGGCTCTGGGCACTGAAGCTTTCTTT. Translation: CASSRQGALGTEAFF.

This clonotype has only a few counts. For the CDR3, the DNA is TGTGCCACTTCCCGGGCCCCTAAAGATGGCTACACCTTC. Amino acids: CATSRAPKDGYTF. The V call is TRBV3-1, the J call TRBJ1-2; D gene uncertain. Trimming shortened V by 10 bases and J by 6 bases, and 18 bases separated the two germline ends. This CDR3 region has 13 residues. The germline V gene has CDR1 LGHDT and CDR2 YNNKEL (reference sequence).

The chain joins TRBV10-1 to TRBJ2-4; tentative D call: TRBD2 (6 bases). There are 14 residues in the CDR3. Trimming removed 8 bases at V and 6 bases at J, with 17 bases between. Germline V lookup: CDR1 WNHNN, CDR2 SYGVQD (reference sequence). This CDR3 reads CASVLGGGGNIQYF. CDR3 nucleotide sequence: TGCGCCAGCGTCCTGGGGGGAGGTGGAAACATTCAGTACTTC.

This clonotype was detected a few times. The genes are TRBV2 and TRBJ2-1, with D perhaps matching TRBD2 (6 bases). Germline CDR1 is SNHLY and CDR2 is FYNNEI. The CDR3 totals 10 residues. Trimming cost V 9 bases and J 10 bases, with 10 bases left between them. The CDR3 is CASTLAEQFF. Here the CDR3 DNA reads TGTGCCAGTACCCTAGCGGAGCAGTTCTTC. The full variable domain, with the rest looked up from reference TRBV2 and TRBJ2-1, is EPEVTQTPSHQVTQMGQEVILRCVPISNHLYFYWYRQILGQKVEFLVSFYNNEISEKSEIFDDQFSVERPDGSNFTLKIRSTKLEDSAMYFCASTLAEQFFGPGTRLTVL.

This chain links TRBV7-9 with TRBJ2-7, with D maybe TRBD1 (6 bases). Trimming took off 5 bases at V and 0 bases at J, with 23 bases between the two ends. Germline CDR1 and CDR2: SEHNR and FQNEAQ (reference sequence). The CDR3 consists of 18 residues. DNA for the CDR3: TGTGCCAGCAGCCCGACCGACCCCGATGGACAGCCCTCCTACGAGCAGTACTTC. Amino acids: CASSPTDPDGQPSYEQYF.

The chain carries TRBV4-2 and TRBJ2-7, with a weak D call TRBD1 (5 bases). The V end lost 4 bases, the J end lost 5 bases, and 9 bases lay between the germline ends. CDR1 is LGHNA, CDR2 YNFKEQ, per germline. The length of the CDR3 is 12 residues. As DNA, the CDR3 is TGTGCCAGCAGCCGGACATACCACGAGCAGTACTTC. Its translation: CASSRTYHEQYF.

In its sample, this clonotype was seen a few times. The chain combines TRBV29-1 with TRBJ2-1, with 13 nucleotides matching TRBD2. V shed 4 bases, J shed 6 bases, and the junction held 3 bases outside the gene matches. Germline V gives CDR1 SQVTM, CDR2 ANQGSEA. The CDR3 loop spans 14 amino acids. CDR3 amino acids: CSVGGTSGTNEQFF. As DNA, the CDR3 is TGCAGCGTTGGCGGGACTAGCGGGACCAATGAGCAGTTCTTC.

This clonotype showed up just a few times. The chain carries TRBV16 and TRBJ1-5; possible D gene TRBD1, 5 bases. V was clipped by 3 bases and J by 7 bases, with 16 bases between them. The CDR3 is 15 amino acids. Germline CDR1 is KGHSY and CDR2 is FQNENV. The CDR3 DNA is TGTGCCAGCAGCCAGCTCGGGGCAGGGCGGCAGCCCCAGCATTTT. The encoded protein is CASSQLGAGRQPQHF.

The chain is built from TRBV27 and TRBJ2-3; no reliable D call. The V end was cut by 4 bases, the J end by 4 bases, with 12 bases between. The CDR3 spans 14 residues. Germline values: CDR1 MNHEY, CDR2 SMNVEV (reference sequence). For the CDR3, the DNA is TGTGCCAGCAGTTCCCCCGGCACGGCAGATACGCAGTATTTT. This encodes CASSSPGTADTQYF.

CDR3 bases: TGTGCCAGCACCGAGGGGGGGAGTGCCTACAATGAGCAGTTCTTC. Translated: CASTEGGSAYNEQFF. This chain uses TRBV6-1 with TRBJ2-1; possible D gene TRBD2, 7 bases. The V end lost 7 bases, the J end lost 2 bases, and 15 bases lay between the germline ends. CDR1 is MNHNS and CDR2 is SASEGT in the germline V gene. The CDR3 runs to 15 residues.

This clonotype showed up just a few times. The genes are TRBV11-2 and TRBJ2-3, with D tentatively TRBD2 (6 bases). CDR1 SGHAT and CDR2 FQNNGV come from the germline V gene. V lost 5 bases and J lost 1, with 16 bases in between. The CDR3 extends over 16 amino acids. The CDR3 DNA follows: TGTGCCAGCAGCCCAATAGCGGATACCGGCACAGATACGCAGTATTTT. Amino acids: CASSPIADTGTDTQYF. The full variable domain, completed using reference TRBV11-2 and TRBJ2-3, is EAGVAQSPRYKIIEKRQSVAFWCNPISGHATLYWYQQILGQGPKLLIQFQNNGVVDDSQLPKDRFSAERLKGVDSTLKIQPAKLEDSAVYLCASSPIADTGTDTQYFGPGTRLTVL.

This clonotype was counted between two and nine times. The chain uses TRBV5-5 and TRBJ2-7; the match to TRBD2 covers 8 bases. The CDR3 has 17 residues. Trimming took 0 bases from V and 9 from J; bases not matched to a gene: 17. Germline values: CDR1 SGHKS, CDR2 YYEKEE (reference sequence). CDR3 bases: TGTGCCAGCAGCTTGGGCGAAAGTAGCGGGACTTCCAAGTTGCAGTACTTC. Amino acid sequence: CASSLGESSGTSKLQYF.

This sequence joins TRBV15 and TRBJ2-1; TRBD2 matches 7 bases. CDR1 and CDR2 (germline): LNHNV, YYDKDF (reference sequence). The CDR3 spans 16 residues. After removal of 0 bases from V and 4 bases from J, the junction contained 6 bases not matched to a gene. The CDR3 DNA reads TGTGCCACCAGCAGAGACTGGCGGGAGTTGTACAATGAGCAGTTCTTC. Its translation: CATSRDWRELYNEQFF.

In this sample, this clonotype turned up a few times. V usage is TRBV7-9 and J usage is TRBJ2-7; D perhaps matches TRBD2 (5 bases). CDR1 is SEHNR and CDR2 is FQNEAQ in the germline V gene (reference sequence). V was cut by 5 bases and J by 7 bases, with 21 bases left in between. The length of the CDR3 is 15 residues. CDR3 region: CASSQPRLFAGEQYF. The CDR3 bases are TGTGCCAGCAGCCAACCCCGGCTGTTTGCGGGTGAGCAGTACTTC.

CDR3 region: CASSPLGSGREETQYF. In DNA form, the CDR3 reads TGTGCCAGCAGTCCCCTGGGTAGCGGGAGGGAAGAGACCCAGTACTTC. The chain recombines TRBV28 with TRBJ2-5; 11 bases are a match to TRBD2. V gave up 5 bases and J gave up 3 bases; unmatched junction bases: 8. Germline CDR1 and CDR2: MDHEN and SYDVKM. CDR3 size: 16 residues.

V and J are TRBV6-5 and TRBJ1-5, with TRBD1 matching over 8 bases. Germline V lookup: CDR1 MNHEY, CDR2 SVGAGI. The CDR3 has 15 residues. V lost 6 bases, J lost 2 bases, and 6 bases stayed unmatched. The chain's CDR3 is CASSRTGIGNQPQHF. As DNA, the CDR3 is TGTGCCAGCAGCAGGACAGGGATCGGCAATCAGCCCCAGCATTTT.

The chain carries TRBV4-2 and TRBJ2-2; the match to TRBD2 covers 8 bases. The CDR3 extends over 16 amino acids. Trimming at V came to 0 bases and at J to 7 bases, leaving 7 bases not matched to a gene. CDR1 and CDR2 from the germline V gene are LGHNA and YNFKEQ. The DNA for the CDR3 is TGTGCCAGCAGCCAAGATGCGGGGGGCAGGGTCGGGGAGCTGTTTTTT. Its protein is CASSQDAGGRVGELFF.

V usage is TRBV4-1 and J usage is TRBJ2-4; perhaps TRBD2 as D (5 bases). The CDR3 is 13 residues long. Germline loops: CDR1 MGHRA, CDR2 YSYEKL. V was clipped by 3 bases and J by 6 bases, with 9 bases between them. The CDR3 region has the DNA TGCGCCAGCAGCCACTTAGGACTAAACATTCAGTACTTC. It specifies CASSHLGLNIQYF.

CDR3 sequence reads: CASSASGGKHNEQFF. The CDR3 coding sequence is TGTGCCAGCAGCGCTAGCGGGGGGAAACACAATGAGCAGTTCTTC. This sequence joins TRBV7-9 and TRBJ2-1; 11 nucleotides match TRBD2. The CDR3 is made up of 15 amino acids. The ends lost 5 bases at V and 5 bases at J; junction bases unmatched: 5. The V gene's germline CDR1 is SEHNR and CDR2 FQNEAQ (reference sequence).

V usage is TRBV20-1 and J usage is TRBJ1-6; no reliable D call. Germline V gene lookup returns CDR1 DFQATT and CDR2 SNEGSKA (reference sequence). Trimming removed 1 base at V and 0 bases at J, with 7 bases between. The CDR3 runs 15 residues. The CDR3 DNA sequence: TGCAGTGCTAGAGCGGGGAGCTCCTATAATTCACCCCTCCACTTT. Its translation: CSARAGSSYNSPLHF.

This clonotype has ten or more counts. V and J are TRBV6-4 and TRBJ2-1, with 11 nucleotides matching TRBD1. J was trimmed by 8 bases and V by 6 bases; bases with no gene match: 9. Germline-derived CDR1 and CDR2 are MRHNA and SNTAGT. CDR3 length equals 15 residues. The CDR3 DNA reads TGTGCCAGCAGCGGGGGGACAGGGGGAATCGATGAGCAGTTCTTC. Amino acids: CASSGGTGGIDEQFF.

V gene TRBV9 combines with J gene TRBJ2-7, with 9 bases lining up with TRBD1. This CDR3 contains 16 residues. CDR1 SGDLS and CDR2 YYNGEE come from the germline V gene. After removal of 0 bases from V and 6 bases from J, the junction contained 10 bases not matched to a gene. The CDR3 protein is CASSVEGRGQGGEQYF. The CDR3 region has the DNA TGTGCCAGCAGCGTAGAGGGTCGGGGACAGGGTGGCGAGCAGTACTTC.

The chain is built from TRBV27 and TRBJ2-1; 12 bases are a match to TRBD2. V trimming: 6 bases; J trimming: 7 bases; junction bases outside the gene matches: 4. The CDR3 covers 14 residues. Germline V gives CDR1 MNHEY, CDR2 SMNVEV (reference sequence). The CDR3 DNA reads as TGTGCCAGCAGACTAGCGGGAGGTAGTAATGAGCAGTTCTTC. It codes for CASRLAGGSNEQFF.

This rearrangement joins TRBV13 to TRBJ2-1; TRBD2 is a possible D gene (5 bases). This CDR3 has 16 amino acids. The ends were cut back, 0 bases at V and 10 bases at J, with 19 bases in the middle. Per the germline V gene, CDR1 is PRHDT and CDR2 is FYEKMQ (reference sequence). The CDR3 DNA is TGTGCCAGCAGCTTAGGCCTATCCCCAAACAGAGGGGAGCAGTTCTTC. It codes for CASSLGLSPNRGEQFF.

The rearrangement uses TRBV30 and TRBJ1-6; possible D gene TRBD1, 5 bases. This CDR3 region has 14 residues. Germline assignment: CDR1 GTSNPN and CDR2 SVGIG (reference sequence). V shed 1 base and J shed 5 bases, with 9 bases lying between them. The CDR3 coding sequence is TGTGCCTGGAGTGGGGGACGGAATAATTCACCCCTCCACTTT. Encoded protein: CAWSGGRNNSPLHF.